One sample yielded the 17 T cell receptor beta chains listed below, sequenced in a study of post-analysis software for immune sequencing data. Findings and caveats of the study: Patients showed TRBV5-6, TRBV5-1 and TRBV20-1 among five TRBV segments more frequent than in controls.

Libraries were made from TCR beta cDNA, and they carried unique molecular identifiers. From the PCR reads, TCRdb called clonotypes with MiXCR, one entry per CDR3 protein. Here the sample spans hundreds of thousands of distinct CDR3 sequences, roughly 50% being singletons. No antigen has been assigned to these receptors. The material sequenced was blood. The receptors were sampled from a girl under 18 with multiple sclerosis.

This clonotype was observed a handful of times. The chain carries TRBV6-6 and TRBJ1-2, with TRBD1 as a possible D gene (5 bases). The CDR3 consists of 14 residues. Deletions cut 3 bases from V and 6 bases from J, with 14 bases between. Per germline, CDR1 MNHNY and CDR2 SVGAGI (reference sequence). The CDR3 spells CASSYGLQGHGYTF. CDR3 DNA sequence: TGTGCCAGCAGTTATGGACTTCAGGGCCATGGCTACACCTTC.

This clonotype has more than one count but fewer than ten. CDR3 sequence (DNA): TGTGCCAGCAGCACGGGAGGAAGTACAGATACGCAGTATTTT. Translation: CASSTGGSTDTQYF. The rearrangement links TRBV28 to TRBJ2-3, with TRBD2 matching over 7 bases. The CDR3 length is 14 residues. The junction had 6 bases not matched to a gene; V was cut back by 6 bases and J by 3 bases. Germline V gene sequence: CDR1 MDHEN, CDR2 SYDVKM.

Written as DNA, the CDR3 is TGCGCCAGCGGCACCCAGCAGGGCACCTCCTACGAGCAGTACTTC. It specifies CASGTQQGTSYEQYF. The rearrangement uses TRBV5-1 and TRBJ2-7, with a tentative D call TRBD1 (5 bases). This CDR3 has 15 amino acids. The germline V and J ends were trimmed by 7 bases and 0 bases, with 17 bases remaining between them. Germline values: CDR1 SGHRS, CDR2 YFSETQ.

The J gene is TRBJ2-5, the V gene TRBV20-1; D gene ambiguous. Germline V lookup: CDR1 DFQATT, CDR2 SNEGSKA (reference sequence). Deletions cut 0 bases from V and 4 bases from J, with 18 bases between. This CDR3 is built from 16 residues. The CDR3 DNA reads TGCAGTGCTAGAGATTCAACGCGGACCGACCCAGAGACCCAGTACTTC. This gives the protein CSARDSTRTDPETQYF.

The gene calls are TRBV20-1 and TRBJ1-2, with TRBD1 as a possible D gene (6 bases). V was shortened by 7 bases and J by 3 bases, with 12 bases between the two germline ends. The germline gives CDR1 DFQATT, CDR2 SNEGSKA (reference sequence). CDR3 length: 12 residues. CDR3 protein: CSGEGGDYGYTF. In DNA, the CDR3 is TGCAGTGGAGAAGGGGGAGACTATGGCTACACCTTC.

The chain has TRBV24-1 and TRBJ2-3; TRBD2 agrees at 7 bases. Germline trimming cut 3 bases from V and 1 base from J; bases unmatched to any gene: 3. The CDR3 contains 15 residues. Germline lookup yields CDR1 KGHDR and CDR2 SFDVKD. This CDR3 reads CATSDPTSGTDTQYF. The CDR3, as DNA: TGTGCCACCAGTGATCCAACTAGCGGCACAGATACGCAGTATTTT.

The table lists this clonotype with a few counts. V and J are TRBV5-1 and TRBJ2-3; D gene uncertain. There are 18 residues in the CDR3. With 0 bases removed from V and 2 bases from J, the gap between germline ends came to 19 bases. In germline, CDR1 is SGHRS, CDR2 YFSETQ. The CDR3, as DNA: TGCGCCAGCAGCTTGGCGGTCTCGACGGCCCTTAACACAGATACGCAGTATTTT. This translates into CASSLAVSTALNTDTQYF.

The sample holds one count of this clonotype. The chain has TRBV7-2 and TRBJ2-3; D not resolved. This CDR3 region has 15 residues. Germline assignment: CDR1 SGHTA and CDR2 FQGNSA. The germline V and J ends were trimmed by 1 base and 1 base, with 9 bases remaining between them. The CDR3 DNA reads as TGTGCCAGCAGCTTAGGCCTGGTCGGCACAGATACGCAGTATTTT. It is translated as CASSLGLVGTDTQYF. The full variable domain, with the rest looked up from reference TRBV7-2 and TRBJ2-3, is GAGVSQSPSNKVTEKGKDVELRCDPISGHTALYWYRQSLGQGLEFLIYFQGNSAPDKSGLPSDRFSAERTGGSVSTLTIQRTQQEDSAVYLCASSLGLVGTDTQYFGPGTRLTVL.

CDR3 nucleotide sequence: TGTGCCAGCAGACGGTCTGCGGCTGAAGCTTTCTTT. Its translation is CASRRSAAEAFF. This rearrangement joins TRBV27 to TRBJ1-1, with no clear D. The germline V and J ends were trimmed by 6 bases and 6 bases, with 11 bases remaining between them. This CDR3 region has 12 residues. Looked up from germline, CDR1 is MNHEY and CDR2 is SMNVEV (reference sequence).

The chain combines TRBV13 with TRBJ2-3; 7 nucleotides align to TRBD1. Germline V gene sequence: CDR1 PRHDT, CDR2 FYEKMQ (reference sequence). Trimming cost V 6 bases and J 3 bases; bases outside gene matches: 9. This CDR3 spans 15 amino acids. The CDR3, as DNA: TGTGCCAGCAGACGACCGGGACAGCCGACAGATACGCAGTATTTT. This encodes CASRRPGQPTDTQYF.

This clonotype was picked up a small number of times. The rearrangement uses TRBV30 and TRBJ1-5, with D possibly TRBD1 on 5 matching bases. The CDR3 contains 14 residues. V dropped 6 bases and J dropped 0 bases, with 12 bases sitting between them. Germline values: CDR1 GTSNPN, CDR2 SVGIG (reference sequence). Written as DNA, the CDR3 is TGTGCCTGCACAGGACCCCATAGCAATCAGCCCCAGCATTTT. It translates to CACTGPHSNQPQHF.

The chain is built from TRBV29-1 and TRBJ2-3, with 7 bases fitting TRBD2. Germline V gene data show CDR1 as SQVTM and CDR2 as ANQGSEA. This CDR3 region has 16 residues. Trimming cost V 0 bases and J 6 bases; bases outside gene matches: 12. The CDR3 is CSVEERRRRERDTQYF. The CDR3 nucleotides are TGCAGCGTTGAAGAGCGTAGGAGGCGGGAGCGGGATACGCAGTATTTT.

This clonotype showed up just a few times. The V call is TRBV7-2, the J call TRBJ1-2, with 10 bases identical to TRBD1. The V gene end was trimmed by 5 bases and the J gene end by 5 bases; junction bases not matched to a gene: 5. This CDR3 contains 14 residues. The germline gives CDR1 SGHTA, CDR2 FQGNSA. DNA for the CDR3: TGTGCCAGCAGCCCGGGACAGGGGCTTTATGGCTACACCTTC. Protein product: CASSPGQGLYGYTF.

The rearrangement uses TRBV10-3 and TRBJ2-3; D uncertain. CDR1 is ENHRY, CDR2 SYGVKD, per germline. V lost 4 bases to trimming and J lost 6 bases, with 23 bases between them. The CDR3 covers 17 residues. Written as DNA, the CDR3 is TGTGCCATCAGTGGGTCGAGTAGCCTGGTTTGGACGGATACGCAGTATTTT. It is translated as CAISGSSSLVWTDTQYF.

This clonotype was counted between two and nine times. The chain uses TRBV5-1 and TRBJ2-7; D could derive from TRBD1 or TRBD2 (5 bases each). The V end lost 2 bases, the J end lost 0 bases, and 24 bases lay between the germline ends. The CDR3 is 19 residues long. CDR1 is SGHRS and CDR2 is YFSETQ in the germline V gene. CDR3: CASSFNVLAGTLSSYEQYF. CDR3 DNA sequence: TGCGCCAGCAGCTTTAACGTGTTGGCAGGGACGCTGAGCTCCTACGAGCAGTACTTC.

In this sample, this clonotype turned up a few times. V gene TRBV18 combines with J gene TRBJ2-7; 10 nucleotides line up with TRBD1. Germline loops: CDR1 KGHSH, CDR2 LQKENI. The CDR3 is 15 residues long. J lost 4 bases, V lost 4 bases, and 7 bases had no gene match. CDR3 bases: TGTGCCAGCTCACAGGCGGGGACAGGGGAGTACGAGCAGTACTTC. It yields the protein CASSQAGTGEYEQYF.

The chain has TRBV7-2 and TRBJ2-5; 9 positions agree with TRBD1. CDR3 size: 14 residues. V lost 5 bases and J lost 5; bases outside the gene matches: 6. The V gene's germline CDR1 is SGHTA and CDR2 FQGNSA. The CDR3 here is CASSGHGQGETQYF. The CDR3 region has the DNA TGTGCCAGCAGCGGGCACGGACAGGGGGAGACCCAGTACTTC.